The source of this T cell receptor (beta chain) is a study of blood T cell repertoires in COVID-19. For the study at large: COVID-19 samples from acute and convalescent phases originated in the United States, Italy and Spain. T cells, B-cell-depleted T cells, or PBMCs supplied cDNA or gDNA.

Authors' data handling: Amplification of reference gene primers was used by the study to estimate nucleated cell counts. Profiling relied on immunoSEQ multiplex PCR, and the TCRdb table lists in-frame clones only, not all of them. V and J calls and clone size are copied from that table; D and trimming were computed from the DNA. The sample has 130,000 to 150,000 clones, 88% seen once. The ends were cut back, 4 bases at V and 3 bases at J, with 20 bases in the middle. From germline, CDR1 is SGDLS and CDR2 YYNGEE. CDR3 size: 16 residues. Specimen: peripheral blood. This sequence joins TRBV9 and TRBJ2-7, with D maybe TRBD1 (6 bases). The clonotype comes from a human donor in a cohort sampled during active COVID-19. In DNA, the CDR3 is TGTGCCAGCAGCCTTACAGGGAGTCGGGTTTTCTACGAGCAGTACTTC. This gives the protein CASSLTGSRVFYEQYF.